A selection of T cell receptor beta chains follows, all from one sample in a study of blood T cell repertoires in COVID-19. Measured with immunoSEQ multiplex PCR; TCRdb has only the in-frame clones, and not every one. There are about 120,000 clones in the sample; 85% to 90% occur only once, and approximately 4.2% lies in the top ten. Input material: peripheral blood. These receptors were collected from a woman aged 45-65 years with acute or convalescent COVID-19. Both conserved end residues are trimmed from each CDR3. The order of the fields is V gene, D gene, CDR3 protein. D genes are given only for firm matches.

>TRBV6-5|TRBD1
ASSYSSQGAIAF
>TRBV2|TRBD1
ASSVGQGALQPQH
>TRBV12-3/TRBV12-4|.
ASSLLSEQF
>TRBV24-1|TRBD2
ATSDLGLAGNEQF
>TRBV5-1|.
ASRDNANTGELF
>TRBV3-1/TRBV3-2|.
ASSQGSLPNTEAF
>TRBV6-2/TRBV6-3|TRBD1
ASSYAPGQGLTQPQH
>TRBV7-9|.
ASGGTVAYEQY
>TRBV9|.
ASSPRRGWHEQY
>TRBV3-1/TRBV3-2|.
ASSQELAGTAGYT
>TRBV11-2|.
ASSPTDIEDDYGYT
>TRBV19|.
ASSMGSGGGTNQPQH
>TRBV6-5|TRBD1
ASHRQGMDGYT
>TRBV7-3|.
ASSLGGWETQY
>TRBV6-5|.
ASSYRWAMNTEAF
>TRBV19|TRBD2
ASSIGTSGRWSYNEQF
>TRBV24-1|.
ATSALGGTEAF
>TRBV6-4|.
ASSVKRGTEAF
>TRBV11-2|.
ASSWRQGEKLF
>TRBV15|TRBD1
ATSRDRTGGYT
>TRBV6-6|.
ASSPFGGYEQY
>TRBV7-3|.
ASSLTPGLEGYT
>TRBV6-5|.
ASLRTATDTQY
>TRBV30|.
AWSPSSTYEQY
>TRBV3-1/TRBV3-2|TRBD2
ASSHSYSGRAPYEQY